This is a list of T cell receptor beta chains from one sample in a study of cytomegalovirus exposure and HLA in healthy donors. Here immunoSEQ multiplex PCR was the method, and the copy in TCRdb shows in-frame clones only, minus some. The table records 150,000 to 200,000 clones, around 72% of them present only once. The sequencing sample was made of PBMCs. These receptor sequences come from a man over 45 in good health and CMV-seronegative. Both conserved end residues are trimmed from each CDR3.

V gene: TRBV5-4
J gene: TRBJ2-7
CDR3 protein: ASSPNSYEQY

V gene: TRBV5-1
J gene: TRBJ2-5
CDR3 protein: ASSAGQGHQETQY

V gene: TRBV4-2
J gene: TRBJ1-1
CDR3 protein: ASSQDLGGRNTEAF

V gene: TRBV28
J gene: TRBJ2-4
CDR3 protein: ATYRGLGGLAKNIQY

V gene: TRBV7-9
J gene: TRBJ2-1
CDR3 protein: ASSFSRGPYNEQF

V gene: TRBV2
J gene: TRBJ2-3
CDR3 protein: ASERGGGTDTQY

V gene: TRBV5-4
J gene: TRBJ2-5
CDR3 protein: ASSLVPEGIGTQY

V gene: TRBV19
J gene: TRBJ2-1
CDR3 protein: ASSLQDRLSYNEQF

V gene: TRBV23-1
J gene: .
CDR3 protein: ASTETGTSGGDSSYEQY

V gene: TRBV2
J gene: TRBJ2-5
CDR3 protein: ASSVDGGAETQY

V gene: TRBV4-3
J gene: TRBJ1-5
CDR3 protein: ASSQFSPGSGQPQH

V gene: TRBV28
J gene: TRBJ2-7
CDR3 protein: ASSFSPTTVSYEQY

V gene: TRBV7-9
J gene: TRBJ2-2
CDR3 protein: ASSLVLNTGELF

V gene: TRBV4-1
J gene: TRBJ1-1
CDR3 protein: ASSQMAPWASNTEAF

V gene: TRBV7-9
J gene: TRBJ1-1
CDR3 protein: ASSLSGNTEAF

V gene: TRBV2
J gene: TRBJ1-5
CDR3 protein: ASTGQPFYPQH

V gene: TRBV11-2
J gene: TRBJ2-5
CDR3 protein: ASSPRLAGAQETQY

V gene: TRBV5-1
J gene: TRBJ2-3
CDR3 protein: ASSLAAGGPRDTQY

V gene: TRBV19
J gene: .
CDR3 protein: ASSTLGGFNEQY

V gene: TRBV15
J gene: TRBJ2-7
CDR3 protein: ATSRDQGSYEQY

V gene: TRBV2
J gene: TRBJ1-4
CDR3 protein: ASSFTGVTNEKLF

V gene: TRBV25-1
J gene: TRBJ1-6
CDR3 protein: ASRGDRGGFGNSPLH

V gene: TRBV6-4
J gene: TRBJ1-4
CDR3 protein: ASSVTDATNEKLF

V gene: TRBV28
J gene: TRBJ1-6
CDR3 protein: ATGTAHSPLH

V gene: TRBV5-1
J gene: TRBJ1-6
CDR3 protein: ASSDGQGENSPLH

V gene: TRBV7-9
J gene: TRBJ2-7
CDR3 protein: ASSPWKGTYEQY

V gene: TRBV7-3
J gene: TRBJ1-2
CDR3 protein: ASSLGGGAAYGYT

V gene: TRBV10-1
J gene: TRBJ2-1
CDR3 protein: ASSEDRPNEQF

V gene: TRBV18
J gene: TRBJ2-2
CDR3 protein: ASSTRVGRGLSGELF

V gene: TRBV7-9
J gene: TRBJ2-2
CDR3 protein: ASSLEGVRTGELF

V gene: TRBV7-2
J gene: TRBJ2-1
CDR3 protein: ASSLRLAGLARYNEQF

V gene: TRBV6-5
J gene: TRBJ2-1
CDR3 protein: ASRVTSGGSPEQF

V gene: TRBV7-2
J gene: TRBJ2-5
CDR3 protein: ASSISGTDQETQY

V gene: TRBV5-1
J gene: TRBJ2-7
CDR3 protein: ASSSDPQGREQY

V gene: TRBV9
J gene: TRBJ2-3
CDR3 protein: ASSVVGGPTDTQY

V gene: TRBV2
J gene: TRBJ1-6
CDR3 protein: ASDRGPGSPLH

V gene: TRBV11-2
J gene: TRBJ1-5
CDR3 protein: ASSPTGSNQPQH

V gene: TRBV7-2
J gene: TRBJ2-7
CDR3 protein: ASSPAGTGAAIEQY

V gene: TRBV2
J gene: TRBJ1-3
CDR3 protein: ASSGTGMLKGNTIY

V gene: TRBV6-1
J gene: TRBJ2-7
CDR3 protein: ASSPDRVSYEQY

V gene: TRBV7-7
J gene: TRBJ2-5
CDR3 protein: ASTAGGAAETQY

V gene: TRBV2
J gene: TRBJ1-1
CDR3 protein: ASITEDWNTEAF

V gene: TRBV5-4
J gene: .
CDR3 protein: ASSSDLNSYEQY

V gene: TRBV19
J gene: TRBJ1-5
CDR3 protein: ASSLNTGSNQPQH

V gene: TRBV19
J gene: TRBJ2-7
CDR3 protein: ASSIDTGYYEQY

V gene: TRBV28
J gene: TRBJ2-7
CDR3 protein: ASSPWDIEGHEQY

V gene: TRBV29-1
J gene: TRBJ2-1
CDR3 protein: SVRNRERNNEQF

V gene: TRBV19
J gene: TRBJ2-3
CDR3 protein: ASSIGDRGTDTQY

V gene: TRBV18
J gene: TRBJ1-2
CDR3 protein: ASSQGQGNYGYT